A selection of T cell receptor beta chains follows, all from one sample in a study of shared clonotypes between healthy human individuals. TCRdb's copy holds only in-frame clones and misses some; the assay was immunoSEQ multiplex PCR. The sample has approximately 500,000 clones; approximately 81% are singletons. The sample comprised PBMCs. The receptors here all came from a woman in her thirties or forties in good health. Some clones in this sample may be carry-over from other donors' samples. CDR3s include the opening cysteine and the closing phenylalanine or tryptophan. A D gene is named only where the DNA matches it firmly. The size field is filled for only some rows; it gives once, few, many or a size class.

>TRBV27|NA|NA|TRBJ2-6
TGTGCCAGCAGTTTACGGCGAACTGGGGCCAACGTCCTGACTTTC
CASSLRRTGANVLTF
>TRBV18|NA|NA|TRBJ2-7
TGTGCCAGCTCACCACCGGGACGGCAGATAGGCGAGCAGTACTTC
CASSPPGRQIGEQYF
>TRBV29-1|NA|TRBD1|TRBJ2-3
TGCAGCGTTGAAGGGGGGACAGGTCAGAGCACAGATACGCAGTATTTT
CSVEGGTGQSTDTQYF
>TRBV7-3|NA|NA|TRBJ1-2
TGTGCCAGCAGCCCCGAAACAGGGTTCAACTATGGCTACACCTTC
CASSPETGFNYGYTF
>TRBV11-2|NA|NA|TRBJ2-3
TGTGCCAGCAGCCTCCGGGGGAGCACAGATACGCAGTATTTT
CASSLRGSTDTQYF
>TRBV7-3|NA|NA|TRBJ2-2
TGTGCCAGCAGCTTAGACGTCAATCTGGGCAGCGGGGAGCTGTTTTTT
CASSLDVNLGSGELFF
>TRBV11-1|few|TRBD2|TRBJ2-5
TGTGCCAGCAGCCGCCGGACTAGCGGGGGCCAAGAGACCCAGTACTTC
CASSRRTSGGQETQYF
>TRBV6-1|NA|TRBD1|TRBJ2-2
TGTGCCAGCAGTGATTCTGGACAGGGGGCCGGCGGGGAGCTGTTTTTT
CASSDSGQGAGGELFF
>TRBV7-2|NA|NA|TRBJ2-7
TGTGCCAGCAGCTTCGCAGGGGGTTTCGGGGGCGAGCAGTACTTC
CASSFAGGFGGEQYF
>TRBV2|NA|TRBD2|TRBJ2-2
TGTGCCAGCAGTTCGACTAGCAGAGGGGAGCTGTTTTTT
CASSSTSRGELFF
>TRBV7-3|NA|NA|TRBJ2-5
TGTGCCAGCAGCTTGCAACCAGGGTACGGGGAGACCCAGTACTTC
CASSLQPGYGETQYF
>TRBV7-9|NA|NA|TRBJ1-1
TGTGCCAGCAGCTTAGTGGGCAGCCACACTGAAGCTTACTTT
CASSLVGSHTEAYF
>TRBV6-5|NA|TRBD1|TRBJ2-7
TGTGCCAGCAGTTACAGGCAGGGGGTCTCCTACGAGCAGTACTTC
CASSYRQGVSYEQYF
>TRBV27|once|NA|TRBJ2-2
TGTGCCAGCAGTGCCTTTGTCACCGGGGAGCTGTTTTTT
CASSAFVTGELFF
>TRBV30|NA|NA|TRBJ1-4
TGTGCCTGGAGTGTTGAGGGAGGGGTAGGGGAAAAACTGTTTTTT
CAWSVEGGVGEKLFF
>TRBV7-2|once|NA|TRBJ1-4
TGTGCCAGCAGCTTAGAAAGGGCTAATGAAAAACTGTTTTTT
CASSLERANEKLFF